What follows is one T cell receptor (beta chain) and its context. This sample was taken from a study of blood T cells in healthy people across ages. With a J-beta primer mix and a sample-barcoded 5' primer, a second PCR ran roughly 6 to 12 cycles. MiXCR, applied by TCRdb to the 5' RACE reads, yields one record per CDR3 protein. This table holds roughly 2 million distinct CDR3 sequences, 49% found once. The CDR3 sequence is 14 residues long. Germline CDR1 and CDR2: SQVTM and ANQGSEA. The V and J ends lost 7 bases and 0 bases respectively, with 15 bases between them. The TCR sequence derives from a woman aged 40 to 50 in good health. The J gene is TRBJ1-1, the V gene TRBV29-1; TRBD1 is a possible D gene (5 bases). The sequenced sample consisted of blood. CDR3 nucleotide sequence: TGCAGCGCAGGGTCAATCAAAATGAACACTGAAGCTTTCTTT. Residues: CSAGSIKMNTEAFF.